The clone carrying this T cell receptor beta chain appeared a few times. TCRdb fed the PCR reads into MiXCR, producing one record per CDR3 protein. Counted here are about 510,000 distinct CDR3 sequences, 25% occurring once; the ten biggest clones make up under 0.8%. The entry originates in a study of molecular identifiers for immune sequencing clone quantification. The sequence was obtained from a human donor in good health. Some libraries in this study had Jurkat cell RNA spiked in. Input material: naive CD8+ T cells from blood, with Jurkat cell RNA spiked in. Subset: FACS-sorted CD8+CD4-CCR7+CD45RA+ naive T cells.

Written as DNA, the CDR3 is TGTGCCAGTAGTATGGGACGGGGGGTCACTGAAGCTTTCTTT. It yields the protein CASSMGRGVTEAFF. This rearrangement joins TRBV19 to TRBJ1-1; D is possibly TRBD1 (5 bases). Germline values: CDR1 LNHDA, CDR2 SQIVND (reference sequence). The V and J ends lost 3 bases and 4 bases respectively, with 12 bases between them. The CDR3 is 14 amino acids.